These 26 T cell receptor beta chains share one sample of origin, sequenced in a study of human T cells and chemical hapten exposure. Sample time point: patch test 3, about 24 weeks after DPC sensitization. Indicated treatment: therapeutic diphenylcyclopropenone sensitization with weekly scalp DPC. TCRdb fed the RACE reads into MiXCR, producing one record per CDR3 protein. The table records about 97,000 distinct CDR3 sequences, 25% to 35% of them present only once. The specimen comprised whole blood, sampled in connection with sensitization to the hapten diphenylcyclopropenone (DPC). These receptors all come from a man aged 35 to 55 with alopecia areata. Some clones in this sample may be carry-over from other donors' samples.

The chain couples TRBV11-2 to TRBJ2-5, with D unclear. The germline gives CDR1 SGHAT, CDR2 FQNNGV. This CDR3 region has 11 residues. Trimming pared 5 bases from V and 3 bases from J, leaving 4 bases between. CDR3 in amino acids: CASSREETQYF. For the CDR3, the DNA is TGTGCCAGCAGCCGGGAAGAGACCCAGTACTTC.

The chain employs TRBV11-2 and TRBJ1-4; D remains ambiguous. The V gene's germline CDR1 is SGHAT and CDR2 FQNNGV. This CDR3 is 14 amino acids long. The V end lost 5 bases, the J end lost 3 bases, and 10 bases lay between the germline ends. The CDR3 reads CASSRLRANEKLFF. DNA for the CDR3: TGTGCCAGCAGCCGACTCCGTGCTAATGAAAAACTGTTTTTT.

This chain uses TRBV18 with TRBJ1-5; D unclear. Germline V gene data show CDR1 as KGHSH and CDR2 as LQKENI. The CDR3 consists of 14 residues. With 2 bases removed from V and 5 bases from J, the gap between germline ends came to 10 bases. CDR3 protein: CASSPRAEDQPQHF. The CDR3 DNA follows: TGTGCCAGCTCACCAAGGGCAGAGGATCAGCCCCAGCATTTT.

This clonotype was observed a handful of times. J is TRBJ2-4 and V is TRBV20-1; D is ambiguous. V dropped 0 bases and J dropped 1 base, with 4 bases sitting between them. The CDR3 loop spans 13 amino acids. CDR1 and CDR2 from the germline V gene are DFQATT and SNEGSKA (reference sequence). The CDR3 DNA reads TGCAGTGCTAGAGAAGCGGCCAAAAACATTCAGTACTTC. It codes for CSAREAAKNIQYF.

The CDR3 sequence: CASSPLLRESYEQYF. CDR3 sequence (DNA): TGTGCCAGCAGTCCTTTACTCAGGGAGTCCTACGAGCAGTACTTC. This rearrangement joins TRBV28 to TRBJ2-7; TRBD1 or TRBD2 may be the D gene (5 bases each). The V end was cut by 5 bases, the J end by 1 base, with 15 bases between. This CDR3 region has 15 residues. CDR1 and CDR2 (germline): MDHEN, SYDVKM.

The CDR3 reads CASSPESSGFYEQYF. CDR3 in DNA: TGTGCCAGCTCACCTGAGTCCTCAGGGTTCTACGAGCAGTACTTC. V and J are TRBV18 and TRBJ2-7; D might be TRBD1 (5 bases). Germline V gene lookup returns CDR1 KGHSH and CDR2 LQKENI. V was shortened by 3 bases and J by 3 bases, with 15 bases between the two germline ends. CDR3 size: 15 residues. Full variable domain (rest looked up from reference TRBV18 and TRBJ2-7): NAGVMQNPRHLVRRRGQEARLRCSPMKGHSHVYWYRQLPEEGLKFMVYLQKENIIDESGMPKERFSAEFPKEGPSILRIQQVVRGDSAAYFCASSPESSGFYEQYFGPGTRLTVT.

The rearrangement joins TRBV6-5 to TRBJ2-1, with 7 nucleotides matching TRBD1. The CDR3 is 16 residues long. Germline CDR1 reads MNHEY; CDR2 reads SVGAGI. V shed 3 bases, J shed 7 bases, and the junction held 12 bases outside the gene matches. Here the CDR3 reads CASSYADRTVGNEQFF. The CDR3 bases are TGTGCCAGCAGTTATGCGGACAGGACGGTCGGGAATGAGCAGTTCTTC.

Written as DNA, the CDR3 is TGTGCCAGCAGTCATGGACTAGCGGGTTTGGCAGATACGCAGTATTTT. Amino acids: CASSHGLAGLADTQYF. This chain connects TRBV7-9 to TRBJ2-3, with 11 bases that match TRBD2. The CDR3 length is 16 residues. CDR1 SEHNR and CDR2 FQNEAQ come from the germline V gene (reference sequence). V was pared by 6 bases and J by 4 bases, with 9 bases of the junction left unmatched. Supplemented by reference TRBV7-9 and TRBJ2-3, the full variable domain reads DTGVSQNPRHKITKRGQNVTFRCDPISEHNRLYWYRQTLGQGPEFLTYFQNEAQLEKSRLLSDRFSAERPKGSFSTLEIQRTEQGDSAMYLCASSHGLAGLADTQYFGPGTRLTVL.

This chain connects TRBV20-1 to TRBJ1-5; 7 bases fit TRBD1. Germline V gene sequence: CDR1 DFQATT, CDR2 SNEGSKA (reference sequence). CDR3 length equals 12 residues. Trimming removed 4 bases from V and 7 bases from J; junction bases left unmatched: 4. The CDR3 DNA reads TGCAGTGCTAAGCAGGGGGAACAGCCCCAGCATTTT. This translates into CSAKQGEQPQHF.

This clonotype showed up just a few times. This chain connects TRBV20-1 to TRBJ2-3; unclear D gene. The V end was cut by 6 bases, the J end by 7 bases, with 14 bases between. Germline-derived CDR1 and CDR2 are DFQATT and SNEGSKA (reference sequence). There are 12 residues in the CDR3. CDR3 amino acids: CSAPPRSNTQYF. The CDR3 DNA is TGCAGTGCGCCGCCCCGTTCGAATACGCAGTATTTT.

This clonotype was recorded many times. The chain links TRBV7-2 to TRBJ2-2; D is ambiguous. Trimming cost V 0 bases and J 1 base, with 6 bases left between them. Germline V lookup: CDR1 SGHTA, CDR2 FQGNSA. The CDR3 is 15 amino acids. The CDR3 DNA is TGTGCCAGCAGCTTAGCAGGAAAGAACACCGGGGAGCTGTTTTTT. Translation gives CASSLAGKNTGELFF.

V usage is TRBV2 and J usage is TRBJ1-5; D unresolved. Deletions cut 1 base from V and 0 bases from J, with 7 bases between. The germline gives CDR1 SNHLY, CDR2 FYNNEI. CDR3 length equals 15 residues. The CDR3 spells CASSEETYSNQPQHF. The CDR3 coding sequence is TGTGCCAGCAGTGAAGAGACTTATAGCAATCAGCCCCAGCATTTT.

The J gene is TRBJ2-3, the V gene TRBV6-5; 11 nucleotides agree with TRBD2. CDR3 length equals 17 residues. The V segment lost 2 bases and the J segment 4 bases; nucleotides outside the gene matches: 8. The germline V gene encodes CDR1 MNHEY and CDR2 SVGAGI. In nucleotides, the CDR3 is TGTGCCAGCAGTTACCGGCTTGGACTAGCGGGTTCAGATACGCAGTATTTT. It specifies CASSYRLGLAGSDTQYF.

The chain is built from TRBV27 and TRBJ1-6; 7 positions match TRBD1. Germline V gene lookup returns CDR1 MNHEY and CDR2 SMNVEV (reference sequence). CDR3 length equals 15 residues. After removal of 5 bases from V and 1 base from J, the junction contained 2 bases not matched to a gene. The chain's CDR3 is CASSRTGSYNSPLHF. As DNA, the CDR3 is TGTGCCAGCAGTAGGACAGGTTCCTATAATTCACCCCTCCACTTT.

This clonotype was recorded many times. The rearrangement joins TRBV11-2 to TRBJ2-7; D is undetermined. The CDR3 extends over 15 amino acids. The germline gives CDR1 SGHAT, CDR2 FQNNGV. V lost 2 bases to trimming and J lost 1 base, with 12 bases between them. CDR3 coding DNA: TGTGCCAGCAGCTTAACCTACGACCGGTCCTACGAGCAGTACTTC. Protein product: CASSLTYDRSYEQYF.

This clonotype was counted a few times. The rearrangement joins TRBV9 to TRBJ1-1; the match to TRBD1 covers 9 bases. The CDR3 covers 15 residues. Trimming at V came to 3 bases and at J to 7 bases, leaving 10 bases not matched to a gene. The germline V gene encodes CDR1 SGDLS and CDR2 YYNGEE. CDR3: CASSARQGVNNEAFF. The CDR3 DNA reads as TGTGCCAGCAGCGCCCGACAGGGGGTCAATAATGAAGCTTTCTTT.

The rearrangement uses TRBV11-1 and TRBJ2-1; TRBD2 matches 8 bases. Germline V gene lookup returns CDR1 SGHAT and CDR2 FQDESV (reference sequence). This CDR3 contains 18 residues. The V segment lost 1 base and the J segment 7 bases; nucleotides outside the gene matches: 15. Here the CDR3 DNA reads TGTGCCAGCAGCTTAGTCTCACCGGGAGGGCCGTTCTTAAATGAGCAGTTCTTC. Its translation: CASSLVSPGGPFLNEQFF.

CDR3: CASSLSDSVDGYTF. In DNA, the CDR3 is TGTGCCAGCAGCTTATCGGACAGTGTCGATGGCTACACCTTC. This chain connects TRBV7-9 to TRBJ1-2; the D gene is possibly TRBD1 (6 bases). Trimming took 2 bases from V and 6 from J, leaving 13 bases between them. Germline-derived CDR1 and CDR2 are SEHNR and FQNEAQ (reference sequence). This CDR3 is built from 14 residues. The entire variable domain, with the rest obtained from reference TRBV7-9 and TRBJ1-2, is as follows: DTGVSQNPRHKITKRGQNVTFRCDPISEHNRLYWYRQTLGQGPEFLTYFQNEAQLEKSRLLSDRFSAERPKGSFSTLEIQRTEQGDSAMYLCASSLSDSVDGYTFGSGTRLTVV.

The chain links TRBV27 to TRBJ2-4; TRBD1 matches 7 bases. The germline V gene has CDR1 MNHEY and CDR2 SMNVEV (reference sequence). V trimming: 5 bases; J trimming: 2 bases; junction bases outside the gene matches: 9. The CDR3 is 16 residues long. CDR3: CASSPRQGDTKNIQYF. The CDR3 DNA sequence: TGTGCCAGCAGTCCCCGACAGGGAGATACCAAAAACATTCAGTACTTC.

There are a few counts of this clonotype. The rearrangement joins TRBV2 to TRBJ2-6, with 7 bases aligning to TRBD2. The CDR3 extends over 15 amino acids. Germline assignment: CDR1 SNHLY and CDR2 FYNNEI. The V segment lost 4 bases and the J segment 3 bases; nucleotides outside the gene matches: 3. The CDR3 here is CASSGEGSGANVLTF. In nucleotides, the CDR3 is TGTGCCAGCAGTGGGGAGGGGAGTGGGGCCAACGTCCTGACTTTC.

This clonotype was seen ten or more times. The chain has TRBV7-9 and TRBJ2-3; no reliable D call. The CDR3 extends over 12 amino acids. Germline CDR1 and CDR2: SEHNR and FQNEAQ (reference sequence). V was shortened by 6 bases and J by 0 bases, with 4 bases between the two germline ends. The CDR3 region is CASSQSTDTQYF. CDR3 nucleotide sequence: TGTGCCAGCAGTCAGAGCACAGATACGCAGTATTTT.

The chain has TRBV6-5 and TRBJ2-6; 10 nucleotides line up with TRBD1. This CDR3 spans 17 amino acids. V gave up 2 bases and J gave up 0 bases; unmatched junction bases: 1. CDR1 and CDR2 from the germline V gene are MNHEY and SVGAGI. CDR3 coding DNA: TGTGCCAGCAGTTACGGGACAGGGGTCTCTGGGGCCAACGTCCTGACTTTC. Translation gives CASSYGTGVSGANVLTF.

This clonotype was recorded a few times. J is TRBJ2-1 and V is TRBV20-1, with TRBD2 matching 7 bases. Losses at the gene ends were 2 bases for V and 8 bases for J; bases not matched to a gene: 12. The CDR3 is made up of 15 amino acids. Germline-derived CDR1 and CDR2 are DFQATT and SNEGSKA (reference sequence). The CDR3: CSARRGGRAFDEQFF. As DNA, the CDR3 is TGCAGTGCTAGACGGGGTGGGAGGGCCTTCGATGAGCAGTTCTTC.

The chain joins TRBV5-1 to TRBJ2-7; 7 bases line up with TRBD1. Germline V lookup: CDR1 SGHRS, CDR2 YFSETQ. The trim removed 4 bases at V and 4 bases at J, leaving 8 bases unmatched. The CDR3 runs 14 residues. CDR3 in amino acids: CASSIPGQQYEQYF. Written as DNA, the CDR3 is TGCGCCAGCAGCATCCCGGGACAGCAGTACGAGCAGTACTTC.

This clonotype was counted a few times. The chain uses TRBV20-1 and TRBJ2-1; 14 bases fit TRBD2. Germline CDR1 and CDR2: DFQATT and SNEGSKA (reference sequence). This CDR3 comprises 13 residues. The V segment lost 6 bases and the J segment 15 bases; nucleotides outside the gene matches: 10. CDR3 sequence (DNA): TGCAGTGCCCAGGGACTAGCGGGAGTGGGGCGGTTCTTC. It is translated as CSAQGLAGVGRFF.

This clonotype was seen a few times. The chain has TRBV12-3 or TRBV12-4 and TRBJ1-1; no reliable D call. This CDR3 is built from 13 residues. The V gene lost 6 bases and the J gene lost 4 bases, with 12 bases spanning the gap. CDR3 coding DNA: TGTGCCAGCAGCCATGGGGAATTCACTGAAGCTTTCTTT. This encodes CASSHGEFTEAFF.